This T cell receptor (beta chain) comes out of a study of cytomegalovirus exposure and HLA in healthy donors. Study-wide results and caveats: It was reported that TCR beta sequences correctly inferred the HLA-A and HLA-B alleles for most subjects. Follow-up analysis seemed to connect common viral pathogens with several of the most significant clusters identified. The investigators catalogued under 200 TCR beta chains as cytomegalovirus-associated. The authors later linked a missense DCLRE1C variant to TCR beta V- and J-gene trimming.

This clone was observed a few times. The target antigen is unknown. The V segment lost 0 bases and the J segment 8 bases; nucleotides outside the gene matches: 5. CDR1 is SGDLS, CDR2 YYNGEE, per germline. The CDR3 runs 15 residues. The PCR employed 60 Vbeta primers together with 13 Jbeta primers. TCRdb's copy holds only in-frame clones and misses some; the assay was immunoSEQ multiplex PCR. The repertoire holds approximately 260,000 clones, with just under 85% as singletons. The clonotype comes from a woman aged 40 to 49 in good health and CMV-seropositive. Specimen: PBMCs. This chain uses TRBV9 with TRBJ2-1; 10 nucleotides agree with TRBD2. Here the CDR3 reads CASSVEVAGGHEQFF. Written as DNA, the CDR3 is TGTGCCAGCAGCGTAGAGGTAGCGGGAGGCCATGAGCAGTTCTTC.